This T cell receptor (beta chain) was recovered during a study of vaccination and CD4 T cells after COVID-19. Germline CDR1 is MNHEY and CDR2 is SMNVEV (reference sequence). The CDR3 loop spans 14 amino acids. The V and J ends lost 3 bases and 3 bases, in that order; junction bases with no gene match: 2. Noted time point: late sampling 161 to 241 days after vaccination in a few convalescent patients. Treatment here: roughly 10-day PBMC culture with coronavirus spike peptide pools or control peptides (ViraFEST assay). Of note for this clonotype: As yet, its antigen is unknown.

Sequencing of cultured CD4+ T cell DNA used the Oncomine TCR Beta short-read assay. MiXCR, run by TCRdb on the PCR reads, gives a single entry per CDR3 protein. The data hold some 25,000 distinct CDR3 sequences, with 28% observed a single time. This TCR came from a human donor who had recovered from COVID-19. The V gene is TRBV27, the J gene TRBJ2-3; 8 bases are a match to TRBD2. The specimen comprised CD4+ T cells from blood, cultured in vitro, sampled about 7 months after SARS-CoV-2 vaccination. In DNA form, the CDR3 reads TGTGCCAGCAGTTTTTCTAGCGGGACAGATACGCAGTATTTT. Its protein product is CASSFSSGTDTQYF.